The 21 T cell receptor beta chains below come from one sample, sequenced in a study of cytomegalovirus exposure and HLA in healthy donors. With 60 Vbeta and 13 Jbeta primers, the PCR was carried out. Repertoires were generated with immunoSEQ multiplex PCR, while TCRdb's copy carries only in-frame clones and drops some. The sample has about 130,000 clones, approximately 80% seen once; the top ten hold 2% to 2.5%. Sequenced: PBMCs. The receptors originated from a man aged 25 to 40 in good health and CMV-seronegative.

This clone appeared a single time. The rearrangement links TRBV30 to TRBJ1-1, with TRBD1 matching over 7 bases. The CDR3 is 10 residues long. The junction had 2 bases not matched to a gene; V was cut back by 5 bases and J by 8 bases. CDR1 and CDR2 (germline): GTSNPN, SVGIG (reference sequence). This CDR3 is CAWGDREAFF. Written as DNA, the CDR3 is TGTGCCTGGGGGGACAGAGAAGCTTTCTTT.

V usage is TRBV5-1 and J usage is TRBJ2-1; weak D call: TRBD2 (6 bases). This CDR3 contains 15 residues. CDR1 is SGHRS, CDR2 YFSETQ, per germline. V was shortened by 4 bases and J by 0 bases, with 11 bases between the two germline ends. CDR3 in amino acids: CASSPRRASYNEQFF. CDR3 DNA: TGCGCCAGCAGCCCTAGGAGGGCCTCCTACAATGAGCAGTTCTTC.

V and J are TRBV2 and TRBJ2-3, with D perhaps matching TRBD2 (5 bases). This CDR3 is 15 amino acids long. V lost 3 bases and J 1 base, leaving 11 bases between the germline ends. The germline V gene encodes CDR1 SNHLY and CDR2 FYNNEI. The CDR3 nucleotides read TGTGCCAGCAGTGAGTCCGGGGTGGGCACAGATACGCAGTATTTT. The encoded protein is CASSESGVGTDTQYF.

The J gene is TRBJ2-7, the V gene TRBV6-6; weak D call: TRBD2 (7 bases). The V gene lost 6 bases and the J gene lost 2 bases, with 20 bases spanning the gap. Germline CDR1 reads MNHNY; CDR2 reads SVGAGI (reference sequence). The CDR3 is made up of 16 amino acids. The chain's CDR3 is CASSRAVRGAPYEQYF. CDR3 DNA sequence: TGTGCCAGCAGCCGCGCGGTCCGGGGGGCGCCCTACGAGCAGTACTTC.

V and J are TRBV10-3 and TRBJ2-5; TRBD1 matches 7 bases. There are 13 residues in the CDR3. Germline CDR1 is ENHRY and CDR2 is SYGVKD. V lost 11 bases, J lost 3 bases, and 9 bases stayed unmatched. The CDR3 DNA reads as TGTGCCTCCCAGCCCGGGACAGAAGAGACCCAGTACTTC. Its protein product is CASQPGTEETQYF.

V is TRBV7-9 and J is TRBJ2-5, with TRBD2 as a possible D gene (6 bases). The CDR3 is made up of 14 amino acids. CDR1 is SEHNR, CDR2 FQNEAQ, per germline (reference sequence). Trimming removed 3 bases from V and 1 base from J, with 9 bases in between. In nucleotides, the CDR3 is TGTGCCAGCAGCTTGGGACTCCTCCAAGAGACCCAGTACTTC. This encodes CASSLGLLQETQYF.

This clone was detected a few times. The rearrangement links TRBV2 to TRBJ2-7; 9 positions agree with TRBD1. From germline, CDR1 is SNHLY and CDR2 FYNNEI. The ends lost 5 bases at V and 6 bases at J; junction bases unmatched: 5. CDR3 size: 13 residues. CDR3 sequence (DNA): TGTGCCAGCAGTCGGGACAGGGAGCCCGAGCAGTACTTC. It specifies CASSRDREPEQYF.

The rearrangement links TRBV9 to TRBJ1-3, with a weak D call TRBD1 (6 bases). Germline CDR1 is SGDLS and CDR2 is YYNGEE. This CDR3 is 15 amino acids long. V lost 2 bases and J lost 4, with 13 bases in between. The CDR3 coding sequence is TGTGCCAGCAGCGTGTTAGCAGGGGCCGGAAACACCATATATTTT. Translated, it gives CASSVLAGAGNTIYF. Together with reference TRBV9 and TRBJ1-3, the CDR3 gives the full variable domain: DSGVTQTPKHLITATGQRVTLRCSPRSGDLSVYWYQQSLDQGLQFLIQYYNGEERAKGNILERFSAQQFPDLHSELNLSSLELGDSALYFCASSVLAGAGNTIYFGEGSWLTVV.

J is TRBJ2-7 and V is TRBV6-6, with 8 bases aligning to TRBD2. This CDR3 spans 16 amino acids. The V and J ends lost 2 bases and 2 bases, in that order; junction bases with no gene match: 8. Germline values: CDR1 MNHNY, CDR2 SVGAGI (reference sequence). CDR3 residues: CASSYPERETPYEQYF. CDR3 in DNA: TGTGCCAGCAGTTACCCCGAGCGGGAGACCCCCTACGAGCAGTACTTC.

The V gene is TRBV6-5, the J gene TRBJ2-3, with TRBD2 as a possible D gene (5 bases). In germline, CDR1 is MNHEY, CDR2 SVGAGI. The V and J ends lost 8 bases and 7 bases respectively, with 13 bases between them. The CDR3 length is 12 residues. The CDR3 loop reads CASGVRENTQYF. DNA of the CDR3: TGTGCCAGCGGGGTAAGGGAGAATACGCAGTATTTT.

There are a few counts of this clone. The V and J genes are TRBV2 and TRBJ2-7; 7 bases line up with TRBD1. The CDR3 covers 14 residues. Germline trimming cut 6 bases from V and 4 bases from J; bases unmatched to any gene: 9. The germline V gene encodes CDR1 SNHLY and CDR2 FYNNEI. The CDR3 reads CASSPDRSIYEQYF. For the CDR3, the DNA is TGTGCCAGCAGCCCGGACAGGTCGATATACGAGCAGTACTTC.

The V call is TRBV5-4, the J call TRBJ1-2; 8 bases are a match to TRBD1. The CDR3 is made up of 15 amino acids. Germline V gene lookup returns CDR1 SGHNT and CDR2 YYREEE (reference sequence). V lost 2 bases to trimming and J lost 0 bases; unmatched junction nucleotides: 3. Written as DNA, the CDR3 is TGTGCCAGCAGCTTTGGACAGGGAGCTAACTATGGCTACACCTTC. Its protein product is CASSFGQGANYGYTF.

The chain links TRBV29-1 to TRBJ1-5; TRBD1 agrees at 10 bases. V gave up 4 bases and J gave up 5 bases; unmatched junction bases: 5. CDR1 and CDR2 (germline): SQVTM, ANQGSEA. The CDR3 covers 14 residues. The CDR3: CSVGTGGMDQPQHF. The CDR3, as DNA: TGCAGCGTTGGGACAGGGGGTATGGATCAGCCCCAGCATTTT.

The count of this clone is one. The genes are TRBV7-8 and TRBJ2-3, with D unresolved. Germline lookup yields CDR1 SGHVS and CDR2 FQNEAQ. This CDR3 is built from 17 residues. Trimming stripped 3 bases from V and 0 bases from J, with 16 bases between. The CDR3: CASSFPQNSPSTDTQYF. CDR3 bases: TGTGCCAGCAGCTTCCCCCAGAATTCACCTAGCACAGATACGCAGTATTTT.

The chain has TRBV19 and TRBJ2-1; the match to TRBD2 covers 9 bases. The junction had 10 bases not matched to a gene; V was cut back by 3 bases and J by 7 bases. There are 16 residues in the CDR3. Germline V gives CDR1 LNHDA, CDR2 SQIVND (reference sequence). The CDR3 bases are TGTGCCAGTAGTATGCTAGGCGGGAGGGCCTCGAATGAGCAGTTCTTC. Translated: CASSMLGGRASNEQFF. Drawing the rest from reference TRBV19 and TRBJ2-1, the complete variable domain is DGGITQSPKYLFRKEGQNVTLSCEQNLNHDAMYWYRQDPGQGLRLIYYSQIVNDFQKGDIAEGYSVSREKKESFPLTVTSAQKNPTAFYLCASSMLGGRASNEQFFGPGTRLTVL.

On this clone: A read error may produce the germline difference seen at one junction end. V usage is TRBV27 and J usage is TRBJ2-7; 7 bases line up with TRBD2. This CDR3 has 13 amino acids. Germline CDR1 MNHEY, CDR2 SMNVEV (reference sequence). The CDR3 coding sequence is TGCGCCTCTCGCGGGAGCACCGTCTACGAGCAGTACTTC. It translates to CASRGSTVYEQYF.

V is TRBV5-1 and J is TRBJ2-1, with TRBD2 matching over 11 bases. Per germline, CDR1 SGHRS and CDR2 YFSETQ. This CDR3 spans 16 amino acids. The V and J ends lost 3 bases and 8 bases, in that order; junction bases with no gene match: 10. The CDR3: CASSSGGTSGDHEQFF. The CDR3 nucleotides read TGCGCCAGCAGCTCTGGAGGGACTAGCGGAGATCATGAGCAGTTCTTC.

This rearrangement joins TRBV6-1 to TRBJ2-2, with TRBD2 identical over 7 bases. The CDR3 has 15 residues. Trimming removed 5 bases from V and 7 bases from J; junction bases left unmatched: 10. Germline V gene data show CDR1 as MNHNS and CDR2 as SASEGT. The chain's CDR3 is CASSFGGGLGGELFF. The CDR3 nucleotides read TGTGCCAGCAGTTTTGGGGGAGGGCTTGGCGGGGAGCTGTTTTTT.

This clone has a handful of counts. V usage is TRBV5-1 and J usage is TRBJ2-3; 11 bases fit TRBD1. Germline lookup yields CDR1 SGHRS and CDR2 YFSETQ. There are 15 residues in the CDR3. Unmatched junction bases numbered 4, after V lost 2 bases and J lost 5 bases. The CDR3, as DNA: TGCGCCAGCAGCTTAGGACAGGGGGCCGAAGATACGCAGTATTTT. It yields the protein CASSLGQGAEDTQYF.

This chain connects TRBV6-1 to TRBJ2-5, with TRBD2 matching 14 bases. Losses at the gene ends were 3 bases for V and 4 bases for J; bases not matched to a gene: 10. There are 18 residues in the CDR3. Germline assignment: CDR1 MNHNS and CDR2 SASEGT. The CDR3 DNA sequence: TGTGCCAGCAGTGACTATCCGGGACTAGCGGGAGTGTTAGAGACCCAGTACTTC. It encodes CASSDYPGLAGVLETQYF.

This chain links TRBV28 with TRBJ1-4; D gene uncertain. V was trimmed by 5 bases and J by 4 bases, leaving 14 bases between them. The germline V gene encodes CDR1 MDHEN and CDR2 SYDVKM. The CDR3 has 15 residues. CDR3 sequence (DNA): TGTGCCAGCAGTCCCCGGGGTGCGGGTAATGAAAAACTGTTTTTT. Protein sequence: CASSPRGAGNEKLFF.